Presented here are 32 T cell receptor beta chains from one specimen sequenced in a study of cytomegalovirus exposure and HLA in healthy donors. The PCR ran on 60 Vbeta and 13 Jbeta primers. Assay used: immunoSEQ multiplex PCR; TCRdb lists only in-frame clones, some missing. This sample's table reports over 50,000 clones. Sequenced input: PBMCs. Receptor source: a man aged 45 to 65 in good health and CMV-seropositive.

About this clone: At the DNA level, this CDR3 is encoded by other sequences in the same sample as well. J is TRBJ1-5 and V is TRBV5-8, with 7 bases matching TRBD1. This CDR3 region has 15 residues. The ends lost 4 bases at V and 2 bases at J; junction bases unmatched: 6. Germline values: CDR1 SGHTS, CDR2 YDEGEE. This CDR3 reads CASSDRVSGNQPQHF. Written as DNA, the CDR3 is TGTGCCAGCAGCGACAGGGTGAGTGGCAATCAGCCCCAGCATTTT.

This sequence joins TRBV19 and TRBJ1-2, with 7 bases identical to TRBD1. Germline CDR1 LNHDA, CDR2 SQIVND (reference sequence). Unmatched junction bases numbered 8, after V lost 9 bases and J lost 7 bases. This CDR3 has 12 amino acids. The CDR3 reads CARERGQGGYTF. The CDR3 DNA sequence: TGTGCCAGAGAGAGGGGGCAGGGTGGCTACACCTTC.

The chain couples TRBV7-8 to TRBJ2-3, with D tentatively TRBD2 (7 bases). The CDR3 totals 16 residues. Germline loops: CDR1 SGHVS, CDR2 FQNEAQ. V was shortened by 3 bases and J by 0 bases, with 13 bases between the two germline ends. CDR3 residues: CASSLGPGGSTDTQYF. The CDR3 DNA reads as TGTGCCAGCAGCTTGGGGCCGGGGGGCAGCACAGATACGCAGTATTTT. The full variable domain, with the rest looked up from reference TRBV7-8 and TRBJ2-3, is GAGVSQSPRYKVAKRGQDVALRCDPISGHVSLFWYQQALGQGPEFLTYFQNEAQLDKSGLPSDRFFAERPEGSVSTLKIQRTQQEDSAVYLCASSLGPGGSTDTQYFGPGTRLTVL.

CDR3 DNA: TGTGCCAGCAGCTCGACGACTAGCGGGCAAGACCACGAGCAGTACTTC. Its translation: CASSSTTSGQDHEQYF. This chain links TRBV7-9 with TRBJ2-7, with 10 positions matching TRBD2. V trimming: 4 bases; J trimming: 5 bases; junction bases outside the gene matches: 11. Germline lookup yields CDR1 SEHNR and CDR2 FQNEAQ (reference sequence). CDR3 length: 16 residues.

This rearrangement joins TRBV4-3 to TRBJ2-1; 10 nucleotides match TRBD2. The germline V gene has CDR1 LGHNA and CDR2 YSLEER. The CDR3 contains 16 residues. The V segment lost 5 bases and the J segment 3 bases; nucleotides outside the gene matches: 7. Here the CDR3 reads CASSWASGGLYNEQFF. The CDR3 nucleotides read TGCGCCAGCAGCTGGGCTAGCGGGGGCCTCTACAATGAGCAGTTCTTC.

This sequence joins TRBV28 and TRBJ2-7; the match to TRBD1 covers 9 bases. Trimming cost V 4 bases and J 2 bases; bases outside gene matches: 9. The germline CDR1 and CDR2 sequences are MDHEN and SYDVKM. This CDR3 region has 16 residues. CDR3 protein: CASSSSGTGLAYEQYF. The CDR3, as DNA: TGTGCCAGCAGTTCATCCGGGACAGGGCTTGCCTACGAGCAGTACTTC.

The V and J genes are TRBV6-5 and TRBJ1-6; the match to TRBD1 covers 8 bases. The V and J ends lost 4 bases and 10 bases, in that order; junction bases with no gene match: 9. The germline CDR1 and CDR2 sequences are MNHEY and SVGAGI. The CDR3 is made up of 15 amino acids. The CDR3 nucleotides are TGTGCCAGCAGTTTGAATGGACAGGGAGGATCACCCCTCCACTTT. Translating it yields CASSLNGQGGSPLHF.

V usage is TRBV7-2 and J usage is TRBJ2-5; 10 bases map to TRBD1. CDR1 SGHTA and CDR2 FQGNSA come from the germline V gene. V shed 2 bases and J 4 bases; nucleotides not matched to a gene: 7. CDR3 length: 16 residues. CDR3 DNA sequence: TGTGCCAGCAGCTTACTGTTATGGACAGGGGGAGAGACCCAGTACTTC. This translates into CASSLLLWTGGETQYF.

A remark on this clone: This CDR3 is also generated by other DNA sequences in the sample. CDR3 residues: CASSQTPGVPQPQHF. CDR3 coding DNA: TGCGCCAGCAGCCAGACCCCAGGGGTTCCTCAGCCCCAGCATTTT. The chain couples TRBV4-1 to TRBJ1-5; tentatively, D is TRBD1 (6 bases). This CDR3 is 15 amino acids long. The germline gives CDR1 MGHRA, CDR2 YSYEKL. Trimming shortened V by 3 bases and J by 6 bases, and 15 bases separated the two germline ends.

This chain uses TRBV19 with TRBJ2-7, with D perhaps matching TRBD2 (5 bases). Per the germline V gene, CDR1 is LNHDA and CDR2 is SQIVND (reference sequence). Trimming removed 6 bases from V and 1 base from J, with 10 bases in between. The CDR3 runs 13 residues. CDR3 protein: CASSPGSSYEQYF. The CDR3, as DNA: TGTGCCAGTAGCCCGGGGAGTTCCTACGAGCAGTACTTC.

On this clone: The junction departs from the called germline gene at one end, perhaps through a read error. The V and J genes are TRBV18 and TRBJ2-6; 9 bases line up with TRBD1. This CDR3 is 16 amino acids long. The germline gives CDR1 KGHSH, CDR2 LQKENI. Here the CDR3 reads CASAPGQGSGANVLTF. The CDR3 DNA follows: TGTGCCAGCGCACCGGGACAGGGTTCCGGGGCCAACGTCCTGACTTTC. The whole variable domain, filled in from reference TRBV18 and TRBJ2-6, reads NAGVMQNPRHLVRRRGQEARLRCSPMKGHSHVYWYRQLPEEGLKFMVYLQKENIIDESGMPKERFSAEFPKEGPSILRIQQVVRGDSAAYFCASAPGQGSGANVLTFGAGSRLTVL.

V is TRBV5-1 and J is TRBJ1-4; TRBD1 agrees at 9 bases. The V gene's germline CDR1 is SGHRS and CDR2 YFSETQ. V lost 4 bases, J lost 10 bases, and 14 bases stayed unmatched. The CDR3 is 16 residues long. CDR3 amino acids: CASSAGTGIELGKLFF. For the CDR3, the DNA is TGCGCCAGCAGCGCAGGGACAGGGATTGAGTTGGGAAAACTGTTTTTT.

The chain links TRBV30 to TRBJ1-6; no clear D gene. This CDR3 spans 15 amino acids. Germline CDR1 GTSNPN, CDR2 SVGIG (reference sequence). V shed 8 bases and J shed 9 bases, with 23 bases lying between them. The CDR3 DNA is TGTGCCGGGAACACCCCAGGAGGGAATAGTTCACCCCTCCACTTT. Translated: CAGNTPGGNSSPLHF.

The rearrangement uses TRBV9 and TRBJ1-6; 7 bases align to TRBD1. CDR1 is SGDLS and CDR2 is YYNGEE in the germline V gene. V shed 3 bases and J 4 bases; nucleotides not matched to a gene: 7. The CDR3 has 16 residues. CDR3 region: CASSASSTGYNSPLHF. The CDR3 DNA reads TGTGCCAGCAGCGCTTCCTCGACAGGGTATAATTCACCCCTCCACTTT.

The rearrangement joins TRBV28 to TRBJ1-4; 9 bases map to TRBD1. CDR3 size: 15 residues. Trimming at V came to 3 bases and at J to 5 bases, leaving 4 bases not matched to a gene. Germline V gene sequence: CDR1 MDHEN, CDR2 SYDVKM. The CDR3 sequence: CASSFSTGGNEKLFF. DNA for the CDR3: TGTGCCAGCAGTTTCTCGACAGGGGGAAATGAAAAACTGTTTTTT.

The genes are TRBV19 and TRBJ1-2; 8 nucleotides agree with TRBD1. With V trimmed by 9 bases and J by 6 bases, 15 bases remained unmatched. In germline, CDR1 is LNHDA, CDR2 SQIVND (reference sequence). The CDR3 is 15 residues long. The CDR3 spells CASKRQGLSLDGYTF. The CDR3 coding sequence is TGTGCCAGCAAACGACAGGGGCTGTCTTTGGATGGCTACACCTTC. Full variable domain (outside the CDR3, taken from reference TRBV19 and TRBJ1-2): DGGITQSPKYLFRKEGQNVTLSCEQNLNHDAMYWYRQDPGQGLRLIYYSQIVNDFQKGDIAEGYSVSREKKESFPLTVTSAQKNPTAFYLCASKRQGLSLDGYTFGSGTRLTVV.

J is TRBJ1-5 and V is TRBV19; maybe TRBD1 (6 bases). The V gene's germline CDR1 is LNHDA and CDR2 SQIVND (reference sequence). The V and J ends lost 4 bases and 2 bases respectively, with 18 bases between them. The CDR3 covers 17 residues. The CDR3 loop reads CASSTRRTVGGNQPQHF. The CDR3, as DNA: TGTGCCAGTAGTACCCGCAGGACAGTCGGGGGCAATCAGCCCCAGCATTTT.

V and J are TRBV5-1 and TRBJ2-7; the match to TRBD2 covers 8 bases. Germline assignment: CDR1 SGHRS and CDR2 YFSETQ. V shed 0 bases and J 1 base; nucleotides not matched to a gene: 3. The length of the CDR3 is 15 residues. The CDR3 region has the DNA TGCGCCAGCAGCTTGGAGGCGGGAGGATCCTACGAGCAGTACTTC. This gives the protein CASSLEAGGSYEQYF.

The V gene is TRBV6-1, the J gene TRBJ2-1; 12 positions agree with TRBD2. Germline assignment: CDR1 MNHNS and CDR2 SASEGT. CDR3 size: 14 residues. V lost 7 bases, J lost 10 bases, and 8 bases stayed unmatched. CDR3 nucleotide sequence: TGTGCCAGCACCGCTAGCGGGGGGGCCGGGGAGCAGTTCTTC. The encoded protein is CASTASGGAGEQFF.

The chain couples TRBV5-1 to TRBJ2-5; D call uncertain. CDR1 is SGHRS and CDR2 is YFSETQ in the germline V gene. The CDR3 is 15 residues long. With 1 base removed from V and 5 bases from J, the gap between germline ends came to 15 bases. This CDR3 is CASSLNLGSSETQYF. The CDR3 DNA sequence: TGCGCCAGCAGCTTGAATTTGGGCAGTTCCGAGACCCAGTACTTC.

The rearrangement uses TRBV19 and TRBJ1-2, with D tentatively TRBD1 (5 bases). Trimming removed 5 bases at V and 8 bases at J, with 15 bases between. CDR1 is LNHDA and CDR2 is SQIVND in the germline V gene (reference sequence). This CDR3 is 13 amino acids long. The CDR3 protein is CASSLLEGVGYTF. As DNA, the CDR3 is TGTGCCAGTAGTCTATTGGAAGGGGTCGGCTACACCTTC.

As to this clone: Other DNA variants within this sample encode the same CDR3. The rearrangement links TRBV28 to TRBJ2-5; no clear D. Per the germline V gene, CDR1 is MDHEN and CDR2 is SYDVKM. This CDR3 is built from 11 residues. The ends were cut back, 5 bases at V and 4 bases at J, with 5 bases in the middle. Here the CDR3 DNA reads TGTGCCAGCAGTCTCAGAGAGACCCAGTACTTC. Translated: CASSLRETQYF. Using reference TRBV28 and TRBJ2-5 for the parts outside the CDR3, the full variable domain is DVKVTQSSRYLVKRTGEKVFLECVQDMDHENMFWYRQDPGLGLRLIYFSYDVKMKEKGDIPEGYSVSREKKERFSLILESASTNQTSMYLCASSLRETQYFGPGTRLLVL.

This chain links TRBV6-5 with TRBJ2-7; 8 bases match TRBD1. Germline lookup yields CDR1 MNHEY and CDR2 SVGAGI. After removal of 5 bases from V and 0 bases from J, the junction contained 6 bases not matched to a gene. This CDR3 is 15 amino acids long. CDR3 sequence (DNA): TGTGCCAGCAGTCCCACAGGGGGTTACTCCTACGAGCAGTACTTC. The encoded protein is CASSPTGGYSYEQYF.

The J gene is TRBJ2-3, the V gene TRBV2; a weak D match, TRBD2 (6 bases). From germline, CDR1 is SNHLY and CDR2 FYNNEI. The CDR3 is 16 residues long. Trimming took 5 bases from V and 3 from J, leaving 18 bases between them. The CDR3, as DNA: TGTGCCAGCAGTCCCCGGGGCAGGGCGGGGACAGATACGCAGTATTTT. Its translation: CASSPRGRAGTDTQYF.

A word on this clone: At one end the junction does not follow the germline gene, possibly because of a read error. The chain combines TRBV7-3 with TRBJ2-3; TRBD2 aligns across 8 bases. Germline lookup yields CDR1 SGHTA and CDR2 FQGTGA. The CDR3 has 15 residues. Here the CDR3 DNA reads TGTGCCAACAGCACGGGACTAGGGGAAACAGATACGCAGTATTTT. It is translated as CANSTGLGETDTQYF.

The chain carries TRBV6-5 and TRBJ1-6; D is unresolved. CDR3 length equals 12 residues. The V and J ends lost 6 bases and 6 bases respectively, with 6 bases between them. CDR1 MNHEY and CDR2 SVGAGI come from the germline V gene. In DNA form, the CDR3 reads TGTGCCAGCAGGCAGGCTAATTCACCCCTCCACTTT. This codes for CASRQANSPLHF.

The V gene is TRBV19, the J gene TRBJ2-3; 8 bases agree with TRBD2. The CDR3 runs to 15 residues. With 9 bases clipped from V and 5 bases from J, the junction kept 13 bases outside the gene matches. Germline V gene sequence: CDR1 LNHDA, CDR2 SQIVND (reference sequence). The CDR3 is CASKYVGGAGDTQYF. The CDR3 coding sequence is TGTGCCAGCAAGTATGTCGGGGGGGCCGGAGATACGCAGTATTTT.

The gene calls are TRBV6-5 and TRBJ2-7; D possibly corresponds to TRBD1 (6 bases). Germline loops: CDR1 MNHEY, CDR2 SVGAGI. The CDR3 runs to 13 residues. V was trimmed by 5 bases and J by 2 bases, leaving 10 bases between them. The chain's CDR3 is CASSPDSAYEQYF. The DNA for the CDR3 is TGTGCCAGCAGTCCGGACAGCGCCTACGAGCAGTACTTC.

This chain connects TRBV19 to TRBJ1-3; D ambiguous. Germline CDR1 LNHDA, CDR2 SQIVND (reference sequence). The V gene lost 6 bases and the J gene lost 0 bases, with 12 bases spanning the gap. CDR3 length: 15 amino acids. The DNA of the CDR3 is TGTGCCAGTAGAGTCACAGACCTCTCTGGAAACACCATATATTTT. Amino acid sequence: CASRVTDLSGNTIYF. Supplemented by reference TRBV19 and TRBJ1-3, the full variable domain reads DGGITQSPKYLFRKEGQNVTLSCEQNLNHDAMYWYRQDPGQGLRLIYYSQIVNDFQKGDIAEGYSVSREKKESFPLTVTSAQKNPTAFYLCASRVTDLSGNTIYFGEGSWLTVV.

The V and J genes are TRBV11-1 and TRBJ2-1; a possible D gene is TRBD2 (6 bases). The CDR3 covers 15 residues. The germline CDR1 and CDR2 sequences are SGHAT and FQDESV (reference sequence). The V end lost 0 bases, the J end lost 9 bases, and 15 bases lay between the germline ends. CDR3 sequence: CASSLARGGWGEQFF. DNA for the CDR3: TGTGCCAGCAGCTTAGCGCGGGGTGGGTGGGGTGAGCAGTTCTTC. Combining the CDR3 with reference TRBV11-1 and TRBJ2-1 gives the whole variable domain EAEVAQSPRYKITEKSQAVAFWCDPISGHATLYWYRQILGQGPELLVQFQDESVVDDSQLPKDRFSAERLKGVDSTLKIQPAELGDSAMYLCASSLARGGWGEQFFGPGTRLTVL.

This chain links TRBV30 with TRBJ2-7, with no clear D. Germline-derived CDR1 and CDR2 are GTSNPN and SVGIG (reference sequence). The CDR3 has 14 amino acids. The V end was cut by 0 bases, the J end by 6 bases, with 15 bases between. CDR3 amino acids: CAWSVLFVSGEQYF. In DNA form, the CDR3 reads TGTGCCTGGAGTGTACTCTTTGTCTCGGGCGAGCAGTACTTC.

V gene TRBV4-3 combines with J gene TRBJ2-7, with 13 bases matching TRBD2. Germline V gene sequence: CDR1 LGHNA, CDR2 YSLEER. V trimming: 1 base; J trimming: 5 bases; junction bases outside the gene matches: 8. The CDR3 sequence is 17 residues long. CDR3 bases: TGCGCCAGCAGCCAAGTACTAGCGGGAGGGCGACCCCACGAGCAGTACTTC. Protein product: CASSQVLAGGRPHEQYF.